This T cell receptor beta chain was captured by sequencing in a study of T-cell reconstitution after alpha-beta-depleted transplantation in children. Findings and caveats of the study: After transplant, high TCRbeta diversity at day 60 in some patients arose from surviving recipient T cells and thymic progenitors.

V lost 8 bases and J lost 0, with 8 bases in between. The CDR3 has 13 amino acids. Germline V gives CDR1 LNHNV, CDR2 YYDKDF (reference sequence). This clonotype was seen a handful of times. What it binds is not known. As it was prepared, the TCRbeta library received unique molecular identifiers. TCRdb redid the calling of the PCR reads with MiXCR, one entry per CDR3 protein. The sample records hundreds of thousands of distinct CDR3 sequences, about 17% being singletons. Sample: PBMCs, mostly from graft donor cells, taken 360 days after TCRalphabeta/CD19-depleted stem cell transplant. This clonotype was sampled from a boy younger than two who had a stem cell transplant for Wiskott-Aldrich syndrome, so the T cells may come from the graft donor. V gene TRBV15 combines with J gene TRBJ2-1; D might be TRBD1 (6 bases). The DNA for the CDR3 is TGTGCCACCGGGGGCCCCTCCTACAATGAGCAGTTCTTC. Translated, it gives CATGGPSYNEQFF.